These T cell receptor beta chains were read from a single sample in a study of identifying expanded T cells in peripheral blood. Sequencing was performed with immunoSEQ multiplex PCR; in TCRdb, only in-frame clones are kept and a portion is missing. This table has 75,000 to 100,000 clones, about 89% appearing once. The sample was blood. The source is a person aged 18 to 70 in good health. CDR3s include the opening cysteine and the closing phenylalanine or tryptophan. D genes are given only for firm matches. Clone size is given for some rows only: seen once, a few or many times, or a class if the clone is expanded.

TRBJ2-5,.,.,TRBV6-5,TGTGCCAGCAGTTACTCGAACAGAATCCAAGAGACCCAGTACTTC,CASSYSNRIQETQYF
TRBJ2-1,.,.,TRBV11-3,TGTGCCAGCAGCCCCCGGCCGGGGGACAATGAGCAGTTCTTC,CASSPRPGDNEQFF
TRBJ2-7,.,TRBD2,TRBV27,TGTGCCAGCAAACTAGCGGGTCCGACCTACGAGCAGTACTTC,CASKLAGPTYEQYF
TRBJ2-1,.,TRBD2,TRBV29-1,TGCAGCGCGGCCCGGGACTACGGGTACAATGAGCAGTTCTTC,CSAARDYGYNEQFF
TRBJ2-7,.,TRBD2,TRBV6-1,TGTGCCAGCAGTGAAGCGAGCGGGGGGGCAGACGAGCAGTACTTC,CASSEASGGADEQYF
TRBJ1-2,.,.,TRBV19,TGTGCCAGTAGTATAGCCTTACAGGGTGGAAACTATGGCTACACCTTC,CASSIALQGGNYGYTF
TRBJ1-3,.,.,TRBV28,TGTGCCAGCAGTTTAGGGGGCTCTGGAAACACCATATATTTT,CASSLGGSGNTIYF
TRBJ2-3,.,TRBD2,TRBV2,TGTGCCAGCACTAGCGGTTACACAGATACGCAGTATTTT,CASTSGYTDTQYF
TRBJ2-2,.,TRBD1,TRBV27,TGTGCCAGCAGTTTATTTACAGGGGCGGGGGAGCTGTTTTTT,CASSLFTGAGELFF
TRBJ2-7,.,.,TRBV9,TGTGCCACCAGGGAGTCCTCGGGTTCATTTTTCTACGAGCAGTACTTC,CATRESSGSFFYEQYF
TRBJ1-2,.,.,TRBV5-5,TGTGCCAGCAGCTTGACCGGGGGGTACTATGGCTACACCTTC,CASSLTGGYYGYTF
TRBJ2-7,once,TRBD2,TRBV6-5,TGTGCCAGCAGTTACGCCAGCGGGAGCTCCTACGAGCAGTACTTC,CASSYASGSSYEQYF
TRBJ2-5,.,TRBD2,TRBV7-2,TGTGCCAGCAGCTCTCGGCGGGGGGCGGAGGAGACCCAGTACTTC,CASSSRRGAEETQYF
TRBJ2-5,.,TRBD1,TRBV6-1,TGTGCCAGCAGTGAAGGGGACAGGGGGCGAGAAGAGACCCAGTACTTC,CASSEGDRGREETQYF
TRBJ2-7,.,.,TRBV2,TGTGCCAGCGAAACGGGTCCTGGGCAGTACTTC,CASETGPGQYF
TRBJ2-3,.,.,TRBV4-1,TGCGCCAGCAGCCAAGCCCGGGGTGGAGATACGCAGTATTTT,CASSQARGGDTQYF
TRBJ2-7,.,TRBD2,TRBV7-2,TGTGCCAGCCGGGCTAGCGGGACCTACGAGCAGTACTTC,CASRASGTYEQYF
TRBJ2-2,.,TRBD1,TRBV10-1,TGCGCCAGCCGAGGACAGGGCAACGACGGGGAGCTGTTTTTT,CASRGQGNDGELFF
TRBJ1-2,.,TRBD1,TRBV5-6,TGTGCCAGCAGCTTGGAAACCGGGACAGGGGGCTATGGCTACACCTTC,CASSLETGTGGYGYTF
TRBJ2-7,.,.,TRBV27,TGTGCCAGCAGTTTAAGGGGGATCCACGAGCAGTACTTC,CASSLRGIHEQYF
TRBJ1-1,.,.,TRBV25-1,TGTGCCAGCAGTGCCGGAATTGAAGCTTTCTTT,CASSAGIEAFF
TRBJ2-5,.,.,TRBV7-3,TGTGCCAGCAGCTCCAGCGGAGACCAAGAGACCCAGTACTTC,CASSSSGDQETQYF
TRBJ2-3,.,TRBD1,TRBV6-5,TGTGCCAGCAGGGGACAGGGTTTGGATACGCAGTATTTT,CASRGQGLDTQYF
TRBJ2-7,.,.,TRBV27,TGTGCCAGCAGTCCCCCCCCCTACTACGAGCAGTACTTC,CASSPPPYYEQYF
TRBJ2-7,few,.,TRBV5-5,TGTGCCAGCAGCTCCCGTCTGTCAGGGTCCTACGAGCAGTACTTC,CASSSRLSGSYEQYF
TRBJ2-7,.,TRBD1,TRBV27,TGTGCCAGCAGTTTATCCGCAGGGACAGGACAGGCGAAGCAGTACTTC,CASSLSAGTGQAKQYF
TRBJ2-3,.,TRBD1,TRBV28,TGTGCCAGCGGGACAGACAGGGGCACAGATACGCAGTATTTT,CASGTDRGTDTQYF
TRBJ2-1,.,TRBD2,TRBV2,TGTGCCAGCAGTCCCTACGGGACTAGCTCTAGGAATGAGCAGTTCTTC,CASSPYGTSSRNEQFF
TRBJ2-4,once,.,TRBV5-1,TGCGCCAGCAGAAGGGGGGACCACGGGGACATTCAGTACTTC,CASRRGDHGDIQYF
TRBJ1-1,.,TRBD1,TRBV4-3,TGCGCCAGCAGCCAAGCCGCAACAGGGGCCACTGAAGCTTTCTTT,CASSQAATGATEAFF
TRBJ1-4,.,.,TRBV4-3,TGCGCCAGCAGCCGAGAAGCCGCAACTAATGAAAAACTGTTTTTT,CASSREAATNEKLFF
TRBJ2-3,once,TRBD1,TRBV5-1,TGCGCCAGCAGCCGCAATGGACAGGGGGACACAGATACGCAGTATTTT,CASSRNGQGDTDTQYF
TRBJ1-5,.,TRBD1,TRBV11-3,TGTGCCAGCAGCCGACGGGACAGGGGAAAGAGTCAGCCCCAGCATTTT,CASSRRDRGKSQPQHF
TRBJ1-1,.,.,TRBV11-2,TGTGCCAGCAGCTTACAGGGGAACACTGAAGCTTTCTTT,CASSLQGNTEAFF
TRBJ2-7,.,.,TRBV5-6,TGTGCCAGCAGCCTGGACTCGGTTGGCGAGCAGTACTTC,CASSLDSVGEQYF
TRBJ1-4,.,TRBD1,TRBV7-8,TGTGCCAGCAGCGCCCGGGACAGGGGGAGTAAACTGTTTTTT,CASSARDRGSKLFF
TRBJ2-2,.,.,TRBV19,TGTGCCAGTAGTACCCTCACGACTTTGGCCGGGGAGCTGTTTTTT,CASSTLTTLAGELFF
TRBJ2-7,once,.,TRBV5-4,TGTGCCAGCAGCTCGGAATACTACGAGCAGTACTTC,CASSSEYYEQYF
TRBJ2-4,.,.,TRBV5-1,TGCGCCAGCAGCTTGGAAGTCGGGATAGCCAAAAACATTCAGTACTTC,CASSLEVGIAKNIQYF
TRBJ2-3,.,.,TRBV7-6,TGTGCCAGCAGCTCGACTGGCACAGATACGCAGTATTTT,CASSSTGTDTQYF
TRBJ2-1,.,.,TRBV4-1,TGCGCCAGCAGCCAAGACTTAGAACAGCAGTTCTTC,CASSQDLEQQFF
TRBJ2-1,once,.,TRBV28,TGTGCCAGCAGTTTCTCCGCGGCTTACAATGAGCAGTTCTTC,CASSFSAAYNEQFF
TRBJ1-2,.,.,TRBV7-2,TGTGCCAGCAGCTCCGGTTATGGCTACACCTTC,CASSSGYGYTF
TRBJ1-1,.,.,TRBV6-5,TGTGCCAGCAGTTACTCCAGGATGGACACTGAAGCTTTCTTT,CASSYSRMDTEAFF
TRBJ1-2,.,.,TRBV5-6,TGTGCCAGCAGCTTGGGGCCAGCTCTCAACTATGGCTACACCTTC,CASSLGPALNYGYTF
TRBJ1-1,.,.,TRBV11-2,TGTGCCAGCAGCTTGACACGGGACGGGATAAACACTGAAGCTTTCTTT,CASSLTRDGINTEAFF